The clone carrying this T cell receptor (beta chain) was counted a few times. Its antigen is unknown. The CDR3 loop spans 18 amino acids. Time point reported: late sampling 161 to 241 days after vaccination in a few convalescent patients. Treatment: roughly 10-day PBMC culture with coronavirus spike peptide pools or control peptides (ViraFEST assay). ViraFEST enlarged antigen-specific T cell populations with peptide pools and afterwards sequenced TCRs. These data are taken from a study of vaccination and CD4 T cells after COVID-19. Cultured CD4+ T-cell DNA underwent Oncomine TCR Beta short-read sequencing. TCRdb re-derived calls from the PCR reads in MiXCR, one entry per CDR3 protein. The sample shows 22,000 or so distinct CDR3 sequences, roughly 33% of them seen only once.

The chain links TRBV21-1 to TRBJ2-1; TRBD1 reflects the table's D call only, with no check against the DNA. TRBV21-1 corresponds to a pseudogene. Specimen: CD4+ T cells from blood, cultured in vitro, collected about 7 months after SARS-CoV-2 vaccination. This receptor was taken from a human donor who had recovered from COVID-19. Written as DNA, the CDR3 is TGTGCCAGCAGCGCCGTCCGGGACGCAACTAGGACCTACAATGAGCAGTTCTTC. Its protein product is CASSAVRDATRTYNEQFF.